These T cell receptor beta chains were read from a single sample in a study of blood T cell repertoires in COVID-19. TCRdb's table, derived via immunoSEQ multiplex PCR, lists solely in-frame clones and lacks some. The sample includes 110,000 to 150,000 clones, more than 85% of them seen just once. The sample comprised peripheral blood. Receptors were obtained from a man aged 55 to 70 with active or convalescent COVID-19. CDR3s include the opening cysteine and the closing phenylalanine or tryptophan. D genes are given only for firm matches. The size field is filled for only some rows; it gives once, few, many or a size class.

D gene,clone size,V gene,J gene,CDR3 DNA,CDR3 protein
-,-,TRBV5-1,TRBJ1-4,TGCGCCAGCAGCGCCGGGGTTAATGAAAAACTGTTTTTT,CASSAGVNEKLFF
-,-,TRBV3-1/TRBV3-2,TRBJ1-3,TGTGCCAGCAGCCAAGGGGCAGTCTTAAGAAACACCATATATTTT,CASSQGAVLRNTIYF
TRBD2,-,TRBV7-9,TRBJ2-1,TGTGCCAGCAGAACTAGCGGGGCCCCGCCTGAGCAGTTCTTC,CASRTSGAPPEQFF
TRBD2,-,TRBV4-2,TRBJ2-1,TGTGCCAGCAGCCAATTAGAACGGACCGTGATTCTAGCGGGATACAATGAGCAGTTCTTC,CASSQLERTVILAGYNEQFF
TRBD2,-,TRBV7-8,TRBJ2-2,TGTGCCAGCAGCCGACGGGAGGAGAACACCGGGGAGCTGTTTTTT,CASSRREENTGELFF
TRBD1,-,TRBV4-3,TRBJ1-2,TGCGCCAGCAGCCCGGGACAGGGAATTAACTATGGCTACACCTTC,CASSPGQGINYGYTF
TRBD1,-,TRBV7-8,TRBJ1-3,TGTGCCAGCAGCCCCACGGGGACAGTCCCCCTTGAATATTTT,CASSPTGTVPLEYF
TRBD1,-,TRBV7-2,TRBJ2-7,TGTGCCAGCAGCTCTTATCCGGGACAGGGTTACGAGCAGTACTTC,CASSSYPGQGYEQYF
-,-,TRBV18,TRBJ1-1,TGTGCCAGCTCACCGGGGCAGACTGAAGCTTTCTTT,CASSPGQTEAFF
TRBD1,once,TRBV10-3,TRBJ1-1,TGTGCCATCAGTGAGAGACAGGGGGGAAGTACTGAAGCTTTCTTT,CAISERQGGSTEAFF
-,-,TRBV3-1/TRBV3-2,TRBJ2-7,TGTGCCAGCAGCCAAAGGGACTTCCTCTACGAGCAGTACTTC,CASSQRDFLYEQYF